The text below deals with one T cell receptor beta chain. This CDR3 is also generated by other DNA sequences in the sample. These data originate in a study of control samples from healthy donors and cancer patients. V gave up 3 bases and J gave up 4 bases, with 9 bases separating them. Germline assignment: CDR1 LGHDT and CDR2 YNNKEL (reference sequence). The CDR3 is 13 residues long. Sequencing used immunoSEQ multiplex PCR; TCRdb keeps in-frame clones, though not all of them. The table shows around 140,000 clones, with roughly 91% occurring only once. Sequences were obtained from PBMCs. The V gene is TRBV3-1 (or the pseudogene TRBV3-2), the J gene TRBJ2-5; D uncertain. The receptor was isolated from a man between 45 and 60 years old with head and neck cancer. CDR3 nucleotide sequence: TGTGCCAGCAGCCAGGAAGGTGGAGAGACCCAGTACTTC. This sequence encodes CASSQEGGETQYF.